A selection of T cell receptor beta chains follows, all from one sample in a study of shared clonotypes between healthy human individuals. Sequencing used immunoSEQ multiplex PCR; TCRdb keeps in-frame clones, though not all of them. The sample comprises about 1.1 million clones, approximately 80% of which are singletons, and roughly 0.83% rests with the top ten. The sequencing sample was made of memory CD4+ T cells from PBMCs. The origin of the receptors is a man aged 18 to 30 in good health. Some clones in this sample may be carry-over from other donors' samples. Each CDR3 is given with its conserved first and last residue. The size entry is marked missing in some rows and otherwise reads once, few, many or a size class.

cdr3_aa	clone_size	j_call	v_call
CASSLLGSGANVLTF	NA	TRBJ2-6	TRBV7-3
CASSEFGRRGDTQYF	NA	TRBJ2-3	TRBV25-1
CASSPDRHQETQYF	NA	TRBJ2-5	TRBV18
CASSSSLISPLHF	NA	TRBJ1-6	TRBV7-3
CAWSVPGHYGYTF	NA	TRBJ1-2	TRBV30
CASSPPNHSGANVLTF	NA	TRBJ2-6	TRBV18
CASSSRLNQPQHF	NA	TRBJ1-5	TRBV5-5
CASSFTDSSYNSPLHF	few	TRBJ1-6	TRBV27
CASGLVISGSGSVF	NA	TRBJ2-1	TRBV12-5
CASRLRGAQSNQPQHF	NA	TRBJ1-5	TRBV19
CASSPTGGNEQFF	many	TRBJ2-1	TRBV7-2
CASTTMDGAYEQYF	NA	TRBJ2-7	TRBV7-6
CASRETGDSNYGYTF	once	TRBJ1-2	TRBV6-1
CASSGGQRTETQYF	NA	TRBJ2-5	TRBV5-4
CASSLTPSSAGELFF	NA	TRBJ2-2	TRBV5-1
CSAMPDYEQYF	NA	TRBJ2-7	TRBV20-1
CASKFGSYEQYF	NA	TRBJ2-7	TRBV6-1
CASSLAGLTYEQYF	NA	TRBJ2-7	TRBV28
CAWKGSGDSPLHF	NA	TRBJ1-6	TRBV30
CASSFTWGGDEQYF	few	TRBJ2-7	TRBV7-9
CASSYSGGLNTEAFF	NA	TRBJ1-1	TRBV6-6
CASSMTGTETQYF	NA	TRBJ2-5	TRBV7-3
CASSRGVAGAKYNEQFF	NA	TRBJ2-1	TRBV19
CSHTWGEKLFF	NA	TRBJ1-4	TRBV29-1
CAWSRTGLPVPQHF	NA	TRBJ1-5	TRBV30
CASSLDTDTQYF	once	TRBJ2-3	TRBV7-3
CASSFLGNQPQHF	few	TRBJ1-5	TRBV28
CASSPRPGRETDTQYF	NA	TRBJ2-3	TRBV18
CASSQGFNYGYTF	NA	TRBJ1-2	TRBV7-2
CASSLGVGPSYEQYF	NA	TRBJ2-7	TRBV7-9
CASSIREGNQPQHF	NA	TRBJ1-5	TRBV19
CASSGRQGYNDEQYF	few	TRBJ2-7	TRBV6-1
CASSHAAGIQETQYF	NA	TRBJ2-5	TRBV7-2
CASSLLGLDNTGELFF	NA	TRBJ2-2	TRBV5-1
CASSQSMTETQYF	NA	TRBJ2-5	TRBV4-1
CASSLFPISGNTIYF	NA	TRBJ1-3	TRBV28
CASSLGGTSGSDTQYF	NA	TRBJ2-3	TRBV5-4
CASKSGTGGGEQFF	NA	TRBJ2-1	TRBV11-2
CASSFKWDRGGSYTF	NA	TRBJ1-2	TRBV27
CASSLEGYSNQPQHF	few	TRBJ1-5	TRBV5-1
CASSASWTGETQYF	once	TRBJ2-5	TRBV11-2
CASSFRLAGAAGANVLTF	NA	TRBJ2-6	TRBV28
CASSLRLGPPGELFF	many	TRBJ2-2	TRBV5-8
CASSQVNSDTQYF	NA	TRBJ2-3	TRBV14
CASQKSLAGVGNEQFF	NA	TRBJ2-1	TRBV18
CASSALGGYGYTF	NA	TRBJ1-2	TRBV11-2
CASSQTGGVWETQYF	NA	TRBJ2-5	TRBV28
CASSFNGDSPLHF	NA	TRBJ1-6	TRBV5-1
CASSSGTVYGYTF	NA	TRBJ1-2	TRBV2
CASSEIVAQGGTQYF	once	TRBJ2-5	TRBV2
CASSIDGPGTEAFF	NA	TRBJ1-1	TRBV19